The 21 T cell receptor beta chains listed next were all sequenced from one sample in a study of blood T cell repertoires in COVID-19. This table comes from immunoSEQ multiplex PCR, and its TCRdb copy is limited to in-frame clones, with some not included. The sample lists about 29,000 clones, roughly 80% occurring once. The specimen sequenced was peripheral blood. The receptors derive from a woman aged 70-85 years with acute or convalescent COVID-19.

This clone was counted once. The rearrangement links TRBV27 to TRBJ2-7; 11 bases map to TRBD1. There are 18 residues in the CDR3. Germline assignment: CDR1 MNHEY and CDR2 SMNVEV (reference sequence). The V segment lost 6 bases and the J segment 3 bases; nucleotides outside the gene matches: 16. The chain's CDR3 is CASRTGQGAPSRYYEQYF. The CDR3 nucleotides are TGTGCCAGCAGAACTGGACAGGGGGCCCCCTCTCGCTACTACGAGCAGTACTTC.

A note on this clone: An end of the junction does not agree with germline; a read error may underlie this. This CDR3 is also generated by other DNA sequences in the sample. J is TRBJ1-5 and V is TRBV19; 8 nucleotides align to TRBD1. CDR3 length: 14 amino acids. The germline V gene encodes CDR1 LNHDA and CDR2 SQIVND (reference sequence). CDR3 sequence reads: CASSGGQAREPQHF. CDR3 in DNA: TGTGCCAGTAGCGGGGGACAGGCCAGGGAGCCCCAGCACTTT.

The V call is TRBV24-1, the J call TRBJ2-7; TRBD1 matches 7 bases. The CDR3 contains 14 residues. V lost 5 bases and J lost 0; bases outside the gene matches: 3. Germline assignment: CDR1 KGHDR and CDR2 SFDVKD. The CDR3 DNA follows: TGTGCCACCAGTGCCAGGGGGAGCTCCTACGAGCAGTACTTC. It translates to CATSARGSSYEQYF.

This clone was recorded once. V usage is TRBV6-1 and J usage is TRBJ2-3; 10 bases are shared with TRBD2. Losses at the gene ends were 4 bases for V and 0 bases for J; bases not matched to a gene: 1. CDR1 is MNHNS and CDR2 is SASEGT in the germline V gene. The CDR3 covers 15 residues. CDR3 residues: CASSAAGGSTDTQYF. In DNA form, the CDR3 reads TGTGCCAGCAGTGCAGCGGGAGGGAGCACAGATACGCAGTATTTT.

The chain couples TRBV19 to TRBJ1-6; tentatively, D is TRBD1 (6 bases). The CDR3 is 13 amino acids. Germline-derived CDR1 and CDR2 are LNHDA and SQIVND (reference sequence). Between the trimmed V and J ends, which lost 6 bases and 16 bases, there was a span of 19 bases. CDR3 in DNA: TGTGCCAGTAGCCCGGGACAAGGATCTCTTCTCCACTTT. This translates into CASSPGQGSLLHF.

The chain carries TRBV4-3 and TRBJ2-3, with 8 bases aligning to TRBD1. Germline loops: CDR1 LGHNA, CDR2 YSLEER. The CDR3 covers 15 residues. The V segment lost 0 bases and the J segment 3 bases; nucleotides outside the gene matches: 2. In DNA, the CDR3 is TGCGCCAGCAGCCAAGACAGGGGGCATACAGATACGCAGTATTTT. As protein: CASSQDRGHTDTQYF.

The V gene is TRBV6-4, the J gene TRBJ2-7, with TRBD1 matching over 12 bases. J lost 3 bases, V lost 0 bases, and 6 bases had no gene match. The CDR3 sequence is 17 residues long. In germline, CDR1 is MRHNA, CDR2 SNTAGT. For the CDR3, the DNA is TGTGCCAGCAGTGACTCGAGAGGGGACAGGGGGCTCTACGAGCAGTACTTC. It is translated as CASSDSRGDRGLYEQYF.

DNA of the CDR3: TGTGCCAGCAGTGACTCTTGGGCAGACAATGAGCAGTTCTTC. It codes for CASSDSWADNEQFF. The V call is TRBV6-4, the J call TRBJ2-1; D not resolved. This CDR3 has 14 residues. V lost 0 bases, J lost 5 bases, and 8 bases lay in between. Germline lookup yields CDR1 MRHNA and CDR2 SNTAGT.

This rearrangement joins TRBV9 to TRBJ2-1; 11 nucleotides align to TRBD2. Germline-derived CDR1 and CDR2 are SGDLS and YYNGEE. This CDR3 comprises 16 residues. The J segment lost 10 bases and the V segment lost 2 bases, leaving 11 bases of the junction unmatched. The CDR3 loop reads CASSVALAGGSQEQFF. The DNA of the CDR3 is TGTGCCAGCAGCGTGGCGCTAGCGGGAGGATCGCAGGAGCAGTTCTTC.

The chain couples TRBV18 to TRBJ1-1; 12 bases line up with TRBD1. The CDR3 totals 16 residues. Germline values: CDR1 KGHSH, CDR2 LQKENI. After removal of 4 bases from V and 5 bases from J, the junction contained 8 bases not matched to a gene. The CDR3 loop is CASSHGTGGVATEAFF. DNA of the CDR3: TGTGCCAGCTCACACGGGACAGGGGGCGTAGCAACTGAAGCTTTCTTT.

The V and J genes are TRBV28 and TRBJ2-7, with a possible D match to TRBD2 (6 bases). Per germline, CDR1 MDHEN and CDR2 SYDVKM. The CDR3 length is 13 residues. The ends were cut back, 9 bases at V and 5 bases at J, with 17 bases in the middle. In nucleotides, the CDR3 is TGTGCCAGTGCGGGGAACCCCACCCACGAGCAGTACTTC. It codes for CASAGNPTHEQYF.

This clone was found once. The junction differs from germline at one of its ends, possibly a read error. CDR3 loop: CASSLDAGREQFF. The DNA for the CDR3 is TGTGCTAGCAGCTTAGATGCGGGGAGGGAGCAGTTCTTC. This chain links TRBV7-7 with TRBJ2-1; possibly TRBD2 for D (6 bases). The CDR3 consists of 13 residues. The germline V gene encodes CDR1 SSHAT and CDR2 FNYEAQ (reference sequence).

The chain joins TRBV24-1 to TRBJ2-1, with TRBD2 matching over 7 bases. From germline, CDR1 is KGHDR and CDR2 SFDVKD. J lost 8 bases, V lost 3 bases, and 9 bases had no gene match. This CDR3 spans 15 amino acids. CDR3 in DNA: TGTGCCACCAGTGATAGAGCCCTAACTAGCGATGAGCAGTTCTTC. It codes for CATSDRALTSDEQFF.

This chain joins TRBV5-1 and TRBJ1-4, with D possibly TRBD1 on 6 matching bases. V was pared by 2 bases and J by 3 bases, with 14 bases between. The CDR3 runs 16 residues. Germline values: CDR1 SGHRS, CDR2 YFSETQ. The CDR3 sequence: CASSLTPRTANEKLFF. The CDR3 nucleotides read TGCGCCAGCAGCTTAACCCCGAGGACAGCTAATGAAAAACTGTTTTTT.

This clone occurred once. The chain combines TRBV6-6 with TRBJ1-5; 7 bases match TRBD1. The V and J ends lost 5 bases and 1 base, in that order; junction bases with no gene match: 5. Germline CDR1 and CDR2: MNHNY and SVGAGI (reference sequence). CDR3 length equals 15 residues. The CDR3 coding sequence is TGTGCCAGCAGTCCACAGGGGTTGAGCAATCAGCCCCAGCATTTT. Translation gives CASSPQGLSNQPQHF.

The chain couples TRBV5-1 to TRBJ2-2; 7 positions match TRBD1. Germline values: CDR1 SGHRS, CDR2 YFSETQ. V shed 9 bases and J 0 bases; nucleotides not matched to a gene: 8. This CDR3 has 15 residues. For the CDR3, the DNA is TGCGCCACATTTCTAGGACAGGCGAACACCGGGGAGCTGTTTTTT. Residues: CATFLGQANTGELFF.

The J gene is TRBJ1-3, the V gene TRBV6-5; weak D call: TRBD1 (5 bases). Trimming took off 2 bases at V and 4 bases at J, with 15 bases between the two ends. This CDR3 region has 16 residues. Germline CDR1 is MNHEY and CDR2 is SVGAGI. This CDR3 is CASSYGQPEAGNTIYF. CDR3 sequence (DNA): TGTGCCAGCAGTTACGGACAACCAGAAGCGGGAAACACCATATATTTT.

V and J are TRBV25-1 and TRBJ2-1; 9 nucleotides line up with TRBD2. This CDR3 spans 16 amino acids. The junction had 9 bases not matched to a gene; V was cut back by 4 bases and J by 5 bases. Germline V gene data show CDR1 as MGHDK and CDR2 as SYGVNS. The CDR3 region is CASSAFAGGIDNEQFF. Here the CDR3 DNA reads TGTGCCAGCAGTGCTTTCGCGGGGGGGATAGACAATGAGCAGTTCTTC.

This clone was detected only a few times. This chain joins TRBV5-4 and TRBJ1-1; no reliable D call. Per the germline V gene, CDR1 is SGHNT and CDR2 is YYREEE (reference sequence). The CDR3 covers 13 residues. V dropped 4 bases and J dropped 0 bases, with 7 bases sitting between them. CDR3: CASSPGLNTEAFF. CDR3 DNA: TGTGCCAGCAGCCCAGGCCTGAACACTGAAGCTTTCTTT.

The chain couples TRBV14 to TRBJ2-7, with 11 nucleotides matching TRBD2. The CDR3 loop spans 16 amino acids. Germline CDR1 reads SGHDN; CDR2 reads FVKESK. The V segment lost 1 base and the J segment 6 bases; nucleotides outside the gene matches: 8. Here the CDR3 reads CASSQVVVTSGIEQYF. The CDR3 nucleotides read TGTGCCAGCAGCCAAGTCGTCGTGACTAGCGGGATCGAGCAGTACTTC. Combining the CDR3 with reference TRBV14 and TRBJ2-7 gives the whole variable domain EAGVTQFPSHSVIEKGQTVTLRCDPISGHDNLYWYRRVMGKEIKFLLHFVKESKQDESGMPNNRFLAERTGGTYSTLKVQPAELEDSGVYFCASSQVVVTSGIEQYFGPGTRLTVT.

The genes are TRBV6-2 or TRBV6-3 and TRBJ2-2, with TRBD1 matching over 9 bases. Germline assignment: CDR1 MNHEY and CDR2 SVGEGT. J was trimmed by 8 bases and V by 0 bases; bases with no gene match: 4. The CDR3 covers 15 residues. The DNA for the CDR3 is TGTGCCAGCAGTTACTCGCTGGACAGGGGAGGGGAGCTGTTTTTT. It translates to CASSYSLDRGGELFF.